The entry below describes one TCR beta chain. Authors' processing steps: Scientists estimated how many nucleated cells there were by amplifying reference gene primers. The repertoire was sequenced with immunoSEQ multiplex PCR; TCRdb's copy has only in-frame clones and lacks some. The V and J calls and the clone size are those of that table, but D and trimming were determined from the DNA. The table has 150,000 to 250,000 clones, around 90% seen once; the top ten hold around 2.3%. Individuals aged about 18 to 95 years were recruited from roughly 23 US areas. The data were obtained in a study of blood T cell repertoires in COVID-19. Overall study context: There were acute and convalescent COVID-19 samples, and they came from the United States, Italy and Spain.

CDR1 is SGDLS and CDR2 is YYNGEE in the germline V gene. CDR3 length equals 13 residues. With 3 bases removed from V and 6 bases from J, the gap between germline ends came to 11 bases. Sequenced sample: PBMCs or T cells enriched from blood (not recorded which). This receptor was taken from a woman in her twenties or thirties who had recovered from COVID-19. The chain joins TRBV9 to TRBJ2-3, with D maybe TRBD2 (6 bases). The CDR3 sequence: CASSETSLDTQYF. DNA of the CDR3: TGTGCCAGCAGCGAGACTAGTCTGGATACGCAGTATTTT.